What follows are 21 T cell receptor beta chains derived from one specimen sequenced in a study of cytomegalovirus exposure and HLA in healthy donors. The study ran its PCR with 60 Vbeta and 13 Jbeta primers. Method: immunoSEQ multiplex PCR; TCRdb's copy keeps in-frame clones and lacks some. The data contain roughly 130,000 clones, under 80% of them seen just once; the ten biggest clones take up approximately 8.8%. Sequencing was done on a sample of PBMCs. The receptors were sampled from a woman aged 45-59 years in good health and CMV-seropositive.

The chain couples TRBV7-9 to TRBJ1-3; D not certain. The germline CDR1 and CDR2 sequences are SEHNR and FQNEAQ (reference sequence). Deletions cut 2 bases from V and 1 base from J, with 12 bases between. The CDR3 is 16 residues long. CDR3 nucleotide sequence: TGTGCCAGCAGCTTACTCGGCAGGTCGTCTGGAAACACCATATATTTT. Amino acids: CASSLLGRSSGNTIYF.

The chain has TRBV5-6 and TRBJ2-7, with D possibly being TRBD2 (7 bases). The CDR3 totals 14 residues. CDR1 is SGHDT, CDR2 YYEEEE, per germline. V lost 1 base and J lost 3, with 11 bases in between. The CDR3 bases are TGTGCCAGCAGCTTGTCCGGGGGGCGCTACGAGCAGTACTTC. Encoded protein: CASSLSGGRYEQYF.

The V gene is TRBV30, the J gene TRBJ1-4; D gene ambiguous. The CDR3 runs 14 residues. Germline V CDR1 and CDR2: GTSNPN, SVGIG (reference sequence). The V gene lost 0 bases and the J gene lost 8 bases, with 13 bases spanning the gap. The CDR3 sequence: CAWSVTLSGEKLFF. Here the CDR3 DNA reads TGTGCCTGGAGTGTAACCCTAAGCGGGGAAAAACTGTTTTTT.

CDR3 coding DNA: TGTGCCAGCAGTGAAACGGACAGGGAGTATGAAAAACTGTTTTTT. It codes for CASSETDREYEKLFF. The rearrangement uses TRBV2 and TRBJ1-4, with TRBD1 identical over 8 bases. Germline-derived CDR1 and CDR2 are SNHLY and FYNNEI. V was pared by 2 bases and J by 6 bases, with 5 bases of the junction left unmatched. The CDR3 has 15 amino acids.

The rearrangement uses TRBV30 and TRBJ1-2, with unresolved D. The CDR3 consists of 12 residues. CDR1 is GTSNPN and CDR2 is SVGIG in the germline V gene (reference sequence). Trimming took off 3 bases at V and 4 bases at J, with 9 bases between the two ends. The CDR3 DNA reads TGTGCCTGGAGCTGGGCCAGCTATGGCTACACCTTC. Protein: CAWSWASYGYTF.

The genes are TRBV6-6 and TRBJ2-5; perhaps TRBD1 as D (5 bases). The germline V and J ends were trimmed by 2 bases and 5 bases, with 6 bases remaining between them. This CDR3 is built from 12 residues. Germline V gene lookup returns CDR1 MNHNY and CDR2 SVGAGI (reference sequence). CDR3 coding DNA: TGTGCCAGCAGTTACCCAGGGGAGACCCAGTACTTC. As protein: CASSYPGETQYF.

The chain recombines TRBV6-5 with TRBJ2-7; possible D gene TRBD2, 7 bases. Per germline, CDR1 MNHEY and CDR2 SVGAGI. The CDR3 consists of 14 residues. V lost 6 bases and J lost 6, with 18 bases in between. CDR3 DNA sequence: TGTGCCAGCAGGAGGCGGGGGCCGGCAGGCGAGCAGTACTTC. Protein sequence: CASRRRGPAGEQYF.

A single count supports this clone. The gene calls are TRBV5-4 and TRBJ2-3, with 13 bases identical to TRBD2. Unmatched junction bases numbered 11, after V lost 4 bases and J lost 0 bases. This CDR3 region has 19 residues. Germline values: CDR1 SGHNT, CDR2 YYREEE (reference sequence). The CDR3 coding sequence is TGTGCCAGCAGCCCAGGGACTAGCGGGGTGTTCACTAGCACAGATACGCAGTATTTT. This sequence encodes CASSPGTSGVFTSTDTQYF.

This chain connects TRBV5-1 to TRBJ2-3; 8 bases agree with TRBD1. From germline, CDR1 is SGHRS and CDR2 YFSETQ. V shed 0 bases and J 3 bases; nucleotides not matched to a gene: 3. This CDR3 has 15 amino acids. The CDR3 DNA reads TGCGCCAGCAGCTTGGAGGACAGGGAGACAGATACGCAGTATTTT. Translating it yields CASSLEDRETDTQYF.

The CDR3 here is CASSYFSGTSDEQYF. As DNA, the CDR3 is TGTGCCAGCAGTTACTTCTCCGGGACTAGCGACGAGCAGTACTTC. The V and J genes are TRBV6-6 and TRBJ2-7; TRBD2 aligns across 10 bases. Per germline, CDR1 MNHNY and CDR2 SVGAGI (reference sequence). The CDR3 length is 15 residues. V trimming: 1 base; J trimming: 5 bases; junction bases outside the gene matches: 5.

The chain recombines TRBV9 with TRBJ2-7; 11 nucleotides match TRBD2. Germline assignment: CDR1 SGDLS and CDR2 YYNGEE. V shed 3 bases and J 2 bases; nucleotides not matched to a gene: 1. CDR3 length: 14 amino acids. CDR3 sequence (DNA): TGTGCCAGCAGCGATAGCGGGGGGGCCTACGAGCAGTACTTC. It encodes CASSDSGGAYEQYF.

A single count supports this clone. CDR3: CASSLGAGATYEQYF. CDR3 bases: TGTGCCAGCAGTTTAGGAGCGGGGGCCACCTACGAGCAGTACTTC. The chain combines TRBV27 with TRBJ2-7, with 8 positions matching TRBD2. V shed 2 bases, J shed 2 bases, and the junction held 5 bases outside the gene matches. The CDR3 covers 15 residues. CDR1 MNHEY and CDR2 SMNVEV come from the germline V gene (reference sequence).

The chain combines TRBV6-5 with TRBJ2-7, with TRBD1 matching 10 bases. Trimming removed 6 bases from V and 4 bases from J; junction bases left unmatched: 6. This CDR3 spans 14 amino acids. Germline V lookup: CDR1 MNHEY, CDR2 SVGAGI. The CDR3 protein is CASSPGTGDYEQYF. In DNA form, the CDR3 reads TGTGCCAGCAGCCCCGGGACAGGGGATTACGAGCAGTACTTC.

The gene calls are TRBV6-5 and TRBJ2-3, with 11 positions matching TRBD1. This CDR3 has 13 amino acids. With 6 bases clipped from V and 7 bases from J, the junction kept 3 bases outside the gene matches. Looked up from germline, CDR1 is MNHEY and CDR2 is SVGAGI. As DNA, the CDR3 is TGTGCCAGCAGGGGACAGGGGGTACATACGCAGTATTTT. Amino acids: CASRGQGVHTQYF.

This sequence joins TRBV6-1 and TRBJ2-2; 9 bases are a match to TRBD2. After removal of 4 bases from V and 5 bases from J, the junction contained 8 bases not matched to a gene. CDR3 length: 16 amino acids. Germline CDR1 and CDR2: MNHNS and SASEGT. This chain's CDR3 is CASSVLAGGPTGELFF. The DNA of the CDR3 is TGTGCCAGCAGTGTGTTGGCGGGGGGGCCTACCGGGGAGCTGTTTTTT.

The rearrangement uses TRBV9 and TRBJ1-6; D remains unclear. The germline V gene has CDR1 SGDLS and CDR2 YYNGEE. Trimming removed 4 bases at V and 8 bases at J, with 13 bases between. The CDR3 contains 14 residues. CDR3: CASSPVIQDSPLHF. The CDR3 region has the DNA TGTGCCAGCAGCCCCGTCATTCAGGATTCACCCCTCCACTTT.

This clone was observed once. This sequence joins TRBV10-3 and TRBJ2-1, with TRBD1 as a possible D gene (5 bases). V was cut by 10 bases and J by 8 bases, with 21 bases left in between. Germline CDR1 reads ENHRY; CDR2 reads SYGVKD. The CDR3 sequence is 14 residues long. This CDR3 reads CANAETDSRDEQFF. The CDR3 DNA follows: TGTGCCAACGCTGAGACAGACTCCAGGGATGAGCAGTTCTTC.

CDR3: CASSQDQDRFYGYTF. For the CDR3, the DNA is TGCGCCAGCAGCCAAGATCAGGACAGGTTCTATGGCTACACCTTC. This chain uses TRBV4-1 with TRBJ1-2; 7 bases agree with TRBD1. V lost 0 bases to trimming and J lost 4 bases; unmatched junction nucleotides: 5. The CDR3 is 15 amino acids. Germline V lookup: CDR1 MGHRA, CDR2 YSYEKL.

The chain recombines TRBV6-1 with TRBJ1-2; D is perhaps TRBD1 (6 bases). Deletions cut 10 bases from V and 3 bases from J, with 12 bases between. This CDR3 is 12 amino acids long. Germline CDR1 and CDR2: MNHNS and SASEGT. CDR3: CAIVDSYYGYTF. CDR3 DNA sequence: TGTGCCATCGTGGACAGTTACTATGGCTACACCTTC.

The CDR3 bases are TGCGCCATCCCAACCCGGGACAGAAAACAAGAGACCCAGTACTTC. Amino acids: CAIPTRDRKQETQYF. The chain is built from TRBV5-1 and TRBJ2-5; 7 nucleotides align to TRBD1. V lost 9 bases, J lost 2 bases, and 13 bases stayed unmatched. The CDR3 loop spans 15 amino acids. CDR1 is SGHRS and CDR2 is YFSETQ in the germline V gene.

The rearrangement uses TRBV30 and TRBJ2-5; D is ambiguous. Trimming took 3 bases from V and 1 from J, leaving 6 bases between them. This CDR3 spans 12 amino acids. Germline V CDR1 and CDR2: GTSNPN, SVGIG (reference sequence). The CDR3 here is CAWSRSQETQYF. CDR3 DNA sequence: TGTGCCTGGAGCAGGTCCCAAGAGACCCAGTACTTC.